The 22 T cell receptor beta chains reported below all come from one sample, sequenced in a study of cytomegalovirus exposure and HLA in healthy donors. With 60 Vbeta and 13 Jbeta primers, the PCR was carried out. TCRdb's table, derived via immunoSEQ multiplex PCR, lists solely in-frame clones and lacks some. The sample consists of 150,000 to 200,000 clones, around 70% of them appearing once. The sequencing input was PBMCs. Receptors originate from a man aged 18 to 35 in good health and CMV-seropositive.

The CDR3, as DNA: TGTGCCTGGGATGTTAGACAGGGAGGCACCATATATTTT. Translating gives CAWDVRQGGTIYF. This chain joins TRBV30 and TRBJ1-3, with TRBD1 identical over 7 bases. The trim removed 5 bases at V and 9 bases at J, leaving 10 bases unmatched. Germline lookup yields CDR1 GTSNPN and CDR2 SVGIG (reference sequence). This CDR3 is 13 amino acids long.

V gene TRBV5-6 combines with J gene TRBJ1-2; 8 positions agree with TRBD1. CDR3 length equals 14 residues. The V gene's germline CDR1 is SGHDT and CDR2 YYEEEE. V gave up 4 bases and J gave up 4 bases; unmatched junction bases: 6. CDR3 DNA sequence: TGTGCCAGCAGCCCAGGGGGCAGAGGCTATGGCTACACCTTC. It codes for CASSPGGRGYGYTF.

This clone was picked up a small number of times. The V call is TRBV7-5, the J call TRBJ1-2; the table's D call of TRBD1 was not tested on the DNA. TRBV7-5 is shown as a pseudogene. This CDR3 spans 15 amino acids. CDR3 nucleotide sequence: TGTGCCAACGGACAGGGGGCTCCTGGGGGCTATGGCTACACCTTC. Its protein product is CANGQGAPGGYGYTF.

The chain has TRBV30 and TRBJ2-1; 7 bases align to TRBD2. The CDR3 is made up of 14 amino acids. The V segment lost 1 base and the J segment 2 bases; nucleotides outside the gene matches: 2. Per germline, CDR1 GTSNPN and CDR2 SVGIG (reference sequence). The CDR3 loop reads CAWSGLAAYNEQFF. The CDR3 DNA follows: TGTGCCTGGAGTGGGCTAGCGGCCTACAATGAGCAGTTCTTC.

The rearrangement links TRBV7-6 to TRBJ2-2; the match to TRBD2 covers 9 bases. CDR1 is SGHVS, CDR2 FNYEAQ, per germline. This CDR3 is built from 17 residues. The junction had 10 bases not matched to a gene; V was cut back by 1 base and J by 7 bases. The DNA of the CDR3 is TGTGCCAGCAGCTTAGACGGGCGGGAGGGGCCGGACGGGGAGCTGTTTTTT. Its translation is CASSLDGREGPDGELFF.

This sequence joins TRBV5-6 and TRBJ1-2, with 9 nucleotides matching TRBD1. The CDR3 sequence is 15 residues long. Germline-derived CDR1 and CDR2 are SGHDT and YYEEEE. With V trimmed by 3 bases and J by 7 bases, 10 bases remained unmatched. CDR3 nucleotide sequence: TGTGCCAGCAGCTCGAGTACGACAGGGGGATTTGGCTACACCTTC. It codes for CASSSSTTGGFGYTF.

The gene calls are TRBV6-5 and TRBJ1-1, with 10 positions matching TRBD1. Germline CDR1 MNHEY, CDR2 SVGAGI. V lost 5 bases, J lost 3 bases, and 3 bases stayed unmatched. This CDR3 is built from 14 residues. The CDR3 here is CASSPTGGYTEAFF. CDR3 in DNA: TGTGCCAGCAGTCCGACAGGGGGCTACACTGAAGCTTTCTTT.

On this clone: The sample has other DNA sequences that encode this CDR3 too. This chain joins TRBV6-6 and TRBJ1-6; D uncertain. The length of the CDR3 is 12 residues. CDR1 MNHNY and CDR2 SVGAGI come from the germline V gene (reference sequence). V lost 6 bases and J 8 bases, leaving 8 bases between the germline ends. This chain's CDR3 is CASRSLDSPLHF. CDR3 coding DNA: TGTGCCAGCAGAAGCCTCGATTCACCCCTCCACTTT.

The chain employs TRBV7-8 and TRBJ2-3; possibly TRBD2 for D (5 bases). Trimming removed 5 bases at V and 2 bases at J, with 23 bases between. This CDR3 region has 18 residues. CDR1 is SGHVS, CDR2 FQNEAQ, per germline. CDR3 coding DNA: TGTGCCAGCAGCGCGCGGGTCTTGGGTGCCAGCGACACAGATACGCAGTATTTT. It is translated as CASSARVLGASDTDTQYF.

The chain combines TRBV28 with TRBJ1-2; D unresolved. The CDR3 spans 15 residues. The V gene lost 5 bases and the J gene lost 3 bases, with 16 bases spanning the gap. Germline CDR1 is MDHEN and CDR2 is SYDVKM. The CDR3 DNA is TGTGCCAGCAGTACTTCCCTAGGGAGAGACTATGGCTACACCTTC. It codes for CASSTSLGRDYGYTF.

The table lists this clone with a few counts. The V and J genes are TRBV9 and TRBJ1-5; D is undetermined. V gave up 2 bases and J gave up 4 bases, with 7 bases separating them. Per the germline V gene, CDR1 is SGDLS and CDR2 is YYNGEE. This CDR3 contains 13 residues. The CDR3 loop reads CASSVSGNQPQHF. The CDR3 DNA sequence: TGTGCCAGCAGCGTCTCGGGGAATCAGCCCCAGCATTTT.

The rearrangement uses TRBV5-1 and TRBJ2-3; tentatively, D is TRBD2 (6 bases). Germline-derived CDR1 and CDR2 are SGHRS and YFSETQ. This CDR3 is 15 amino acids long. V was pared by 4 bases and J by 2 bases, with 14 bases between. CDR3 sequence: CASSETGAHTDTQYF. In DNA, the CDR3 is TGCGCCAGCAGCGAAACGGGAGCCCACACAGATACGCAGTATTTT.

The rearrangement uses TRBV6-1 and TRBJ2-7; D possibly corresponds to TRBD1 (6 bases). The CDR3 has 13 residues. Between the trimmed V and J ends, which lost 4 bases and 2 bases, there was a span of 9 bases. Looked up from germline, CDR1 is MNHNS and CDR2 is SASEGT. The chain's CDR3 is CASSAGETYEQYV. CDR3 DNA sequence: TGTGCCAGCAGTGCAGGGGAGACCTACGAGCAGTACGTC.

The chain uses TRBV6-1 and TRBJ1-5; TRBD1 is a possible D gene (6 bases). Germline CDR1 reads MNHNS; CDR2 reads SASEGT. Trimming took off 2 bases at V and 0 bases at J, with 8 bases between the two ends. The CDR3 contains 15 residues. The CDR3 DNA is TGTGCCAGCAGTGAACCAGGGGCTAGCAATCAGCCCCAGCATTTT. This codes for CASSEPGASNQPQHF.

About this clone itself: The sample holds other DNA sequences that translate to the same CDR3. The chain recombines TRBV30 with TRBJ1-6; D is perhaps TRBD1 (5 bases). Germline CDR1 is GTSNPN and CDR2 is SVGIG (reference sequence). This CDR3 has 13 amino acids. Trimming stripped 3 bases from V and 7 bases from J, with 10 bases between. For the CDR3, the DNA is TGTGCCTGGAGCAGGGAGGGAAATTCACCCCTCCACTTT. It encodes CAWSREGNSPLHF.

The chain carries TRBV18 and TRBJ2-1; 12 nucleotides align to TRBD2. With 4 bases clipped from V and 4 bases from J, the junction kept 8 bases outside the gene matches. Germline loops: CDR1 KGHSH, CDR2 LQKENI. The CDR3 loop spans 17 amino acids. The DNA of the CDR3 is TGTGCCAGCTCACTGCGGACTAGCGGGACCTCTTACAATGAGCAGTTCTTC. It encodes CASSLRTSGTSYNEQFF.

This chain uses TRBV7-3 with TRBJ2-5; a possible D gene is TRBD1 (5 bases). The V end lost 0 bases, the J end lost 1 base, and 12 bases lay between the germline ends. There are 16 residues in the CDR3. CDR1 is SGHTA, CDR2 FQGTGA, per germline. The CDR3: CASSLTGRRAQETQYF. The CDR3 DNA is TGTGCCAGCAGCTTAACGGGGCGTAGGGCCCAAGAGACCCAGTACTTC.

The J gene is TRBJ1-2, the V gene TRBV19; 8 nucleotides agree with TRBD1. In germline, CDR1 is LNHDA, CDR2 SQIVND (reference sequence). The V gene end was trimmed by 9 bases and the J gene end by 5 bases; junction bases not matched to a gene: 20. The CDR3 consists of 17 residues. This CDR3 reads CASRSQAGGQGYYGYTF. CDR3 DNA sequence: TGTGCCAGCAGGTCCCAGGCAGGAGGACAGGGTTATTATGGCTACACCTTC.

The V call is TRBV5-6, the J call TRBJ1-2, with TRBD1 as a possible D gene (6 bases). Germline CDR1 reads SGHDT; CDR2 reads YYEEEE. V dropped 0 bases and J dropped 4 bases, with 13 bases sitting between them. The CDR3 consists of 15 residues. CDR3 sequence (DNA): TGTGCCAGCAGCTTGGCCAAGGGGGTTTCCTATGGCTACACCTTC. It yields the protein CASSLAKGVSYGYTF.

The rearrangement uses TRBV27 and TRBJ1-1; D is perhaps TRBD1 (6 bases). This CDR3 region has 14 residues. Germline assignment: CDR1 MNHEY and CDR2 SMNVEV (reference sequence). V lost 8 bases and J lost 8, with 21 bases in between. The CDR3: CASGPPGQISEAFF. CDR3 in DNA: TGTGCCAGCGGCCCCCCCGGACAGATTTCAGAAGCTTTCTTT.

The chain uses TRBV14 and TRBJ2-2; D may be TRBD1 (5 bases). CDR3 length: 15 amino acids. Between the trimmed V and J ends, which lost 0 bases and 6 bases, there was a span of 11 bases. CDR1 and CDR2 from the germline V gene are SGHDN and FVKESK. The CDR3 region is CASSQDSSRAGELFF. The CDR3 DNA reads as TGTGCCAGCAGCCAAGACTCCTCCAGGGCCGGGGAGCTGTTTTTT.

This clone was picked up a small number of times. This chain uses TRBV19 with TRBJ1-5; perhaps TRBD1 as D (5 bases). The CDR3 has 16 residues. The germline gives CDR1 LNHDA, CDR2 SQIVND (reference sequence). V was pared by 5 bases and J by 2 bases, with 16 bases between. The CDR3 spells CASSPGGGWGNQPQHF. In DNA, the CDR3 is TGTGCCAGTAGTCCGGGGGGGGGTTGGGGCAATCAGCCCCAGCATTTT.